This T cell receptor beta chain stems from a study of blood T cell repertoires in COVID-19. Data came from immunoSEQ multiplex PCR; TCRdb stores just in-frame clones and leaves some out. The sample lists some 150,000 clones; about four fifths were seen once. Germline CDR1 SEHNR, CDR2 FQNEAQ (reference sequence). The germline V and J ends were trimmed by 2 bases and 2 bases, with 3 bases remaining between them. This CDR3 is built from 12 residues. The chain has TRBV7-9 and TRBJ2-5; D not resolved. This TCR was recovered from a man aged 45-60 years who had recovered from COVID-19. Material: PBMCs or T cells enriched from blood (not recorded which). CDR3 in DNA: TGTGCCAGCAGCTTACCGCAAGAGACCCAGTACTTC. Translation: CASSLPQETQYF.